This T cell receptor beta chain was captured by sequencing in a study of blood T cell repertoires in COVID-19. On the study more broadly: COVID-19 samples collected from the United States, Italy and Spain covered acute and convalescent phases. The analysed material was cDNA or gDNA that came from T cells, B-cell-depleted T cells, or PBMCs.

Between the trimmed V and J ends, which lost 0 bases and 11 bases, there was a span of 16 bases. The CDR3 has 14 residues. Per germline, CDR1 KGHSH and CDR2 LQKENI. Original data processing: Reference gene primer amplification gave estimated nucleated cell counts. Profiling relied on immunoSEQ multiplex PCR, and the TCRdb table lists in-frame clones only, not all of them. That table supplies the V and J calls and clone size; D and trimming were determined from the DNA. The repertoire has around 98,000 clones, 70% to 80% of them found once; the top ten carry less than 25%. The chain recombines TRBV18 with TRBJ1-1; tentative D call: TRBD1 (6 bases). The sequenced material came from peripheral blood. This TCR derives from a man in his 70s with acute or convalescent COVID-19. In DNA, the CDR3 is TGTGCCAGCTCACCACCCGAAGACAGGTTGAAGGCTTTCTTT. Protein: CASSPPEDRLKAFF.